These T cell receptor beta chains were read from a single sample in a study of shared clonotypes between healthy human individuals. Libraries were prepared by immunoSEQ multiplex PCR; TCRdb keeps only in-frame clonotypes and omits some of them. The table includes more than 2 million clones, about 95% detected once. Source material: naive CD8+ T cells sorted from blood. The receptors stem from a young man in good health. Both conserved end residues are part of each CDR3. D genes are given only for firm matches. Expanded clones are given a class, and other clones once, few, many or no size at all.

d_call: .
v_call: TRBV30
clone_size: .
j_call: TRBJ1-6
cdr3_aa: CAWSVQVGAYNSPLHF

d_call: .
v_call: TRBV4-1
clone_size: once
j_call: TRBJ2-5
cdr3_aa: CASSQERAGQETQYF

d_call: .
v_call: TRBV28
clone_size: .
j_call: TRBJ1-6
cdr3_aa: CASSSSPASDNPPLHF

d_call: .
v_call: TRBV4-1
clone_size: .
j_call: TRBJ1-6
cdr3_aa: CASSQDVFSGKGGSPLHF

d_call: TRBD1
v_call: TRBV7-9
clone_size: .
j_call: TRBJ2-2
cdr3_aa: CASIDRGITTGELFF

d_call: TRBD1
v_call: TRBV28
clone_size: once
j_call: TRBJ2-7
cdr3_aa: CASSLLQGPSEQYF

d_call: .
v_call: TRBV6-5
clone_size: .
j_call: TRBJ2-5
cdr3_aa: CATEGQETQYF

d_call: .
v_call: TRBV19
clone_size: .
j_call: TRBJ2-7
cdr3_aa: CASRGQSYEQYF

d_call: .
v_call: TRBV2
clone_size: .
j_call: TRBJ2-7
cdr3_aa: CASSEDGLYEQYF

d_call: .
v_call: TRBV7-9
clone_size: .
j_call: TRBJ1-1
cdr3_aa: CASSPPLGGSDTEAFF

d_call: TRBD1
v_call: TRBV28
clone_size: .
j_call: TRBJ1-5
cdr3_aa: CASSFGQGPPQPQHF

d_call: TRBD1
v_call: TRBV5-1
clone_size: .
j_call: TRBJ1-1
cdr3_aa: CASSLPPGTGPGTEAFF

d_call: .
v_call: TRBV4-1
clone_size: .
j_call: TRBJ2-7
cdr3_aa: CASSPWGAPYEQYF

d_call: TRBD2
v_call: TRBV7-2
clone_size: .
j_call: TRBJ2-7
cdr3_aa: CASSFFSGNSYEQYF

d_call: TRBD2
v_call: TRBV7-2
clone_size: .
j_call: TRBJ2-5
cdr3_aa: CASSFPGGETQYF

d_call: .
v_call: TRBV6-6
clone_size: .
j_call: TRBJ2-2
cdr3_aa: CASSSPEYTGELFF

d_call: .
v_call: TRBV7-8
clone_size: .
j_call: TRBJ2-7
cdr3_aa: CASSAVPEAPGVAYEQYF

d_call: .
v_call: TRBV18
clone_size: .
j_call: TRBJ2-7
cdr3_aa: CASSPASSYEQYF

d_call: .
v_call: TRBV5-5
clone_size: .
j_call: TRBJ2-7
cdr3_aa: CASSRGSENYEQYF

d_call: .
v_call: TRBV6-6
clone_size: .
j_call: TRBJ1-1
cdr3_aa: CASAFTGKNTEAFF

d_call: .
v_call: TRBV27
clone_size: once
j_call: TRBJ2-3
cdr3_aa: CASSSLGVGTDTQYF

d_call: .
v_call: TRBV4-3
clone_size: .
j_call: TRBJ2-7
cdr3_aa: CASSQLTGVSSYEQYF

d_call: TRBD2
v_call: TRBV7-9
clone_size: .
j_call: TRBJ2-3
cdr3_aa: CASSLTLAWSSTDTQYF

d_call: .
v_call: TRBV12-5
clone_size: .
j_call: TRBJ2-2
cdr3_aa: CASGLSNTGELFF

d_call: TRBD2
v_call: TRBV7-9
clone_size: .
j_call: TRBJ2-5
cdr3_aa: CASSSWTSGSGETQYF

d_call: TRBD1
v_call: TRBV15
clone_size: once
j_call: TRBJ1-4
cdr3_aa: CATSRDREGADEKLFF

d_call: TRBD1
v_call: TRBV15
clone_size: .
j_call: TRBJ2-6
cdr3_aa: CATSRGDRVSSGANVLTF

d_call: TRBD2
v_call: TRBV4-1
clone_size: .
j_call: TRBJ2-7
cdr3_aa: CASSSTGTSGSYEQYF

d_call: TRBD2
v_call: TRBV30
clone_size: .
j_call: TRBJ2-7
cdr3_aa: CAWNHASGGYEQYF

d_call: .
v_call: TRBV10-2
clone_size: once
j_call: TRBJ2-7
cdr3_aa: CASKPGLQGSYEQYF

d_call: .
v_call: TRBV5-8
clone_size: once
j_call: TRBJ2-1
cdr3_aa: CASSLALDSGVFF

d_call: TRBD2
v_call: TRBV29-1
clone_size: .
j_call: TRBJ2-7
cdr3_aa: CSVEGLAGSYEQYF

d_call: TRBD2
v_call: TRBV5-1
clone_size: .
j_call: TRBJ2-1
cdr3_aa: CASSLAGSAGGNEQFF

d_call: .
v_call: TRBV28
clone_size: once
j_call: TRBJ1-2
cdr3_aa: CASSPVTIGGGSDNNYGYTF

d_call: .
v_call: TRBV30
clone_size: .
j_call: TRBJ2-3
cdr3_aa: CAWDWRTDTQYF

d_call: TRBD1
v_call: TRBV4-3
clone_size: once
j_call: TRBJ1-2
cdr3_aa: CASSHPGQGGLAYGYTF

d_call: .
v_call: TRBV27
clone_size: .
j_call: TRBJ1-5
cdr3_aa: CASSFRGPGQPQHF

d_call: .
v_call: TRBV11-2
clone_size: .
j_call: TRBJ1-3
cdr3_aa: CASSLDGTGNTIYF

d_call: .
v_call: TRBV27
clone_size: .
j_call: TRBJ2-1
cdr3_aa: CASSPLSSYNEQFF

d_call: TRBD2
v_call: TRBV7-8
clone_size: few
j_call: TRBJ2-5
cdr3_aa: CASSLLGLAYETQYF

d_call: TRBD2
v_call: TRBV11-2
clone_size: .
j_call: TRBJ2-3
cdr3_aa: CASSLNWEGDTQYF

d_call: .
v_call: TRBV6-5
clone_size: .
j_call: TRBJ1-1
cdr3_aa: CASSYRERTEAFF

d_call: TRBD1
v_call: TRBV6-5
clone_size: .
j_call: TRBJ1-5
cdr3_aa: CASSQGVAQPQHF